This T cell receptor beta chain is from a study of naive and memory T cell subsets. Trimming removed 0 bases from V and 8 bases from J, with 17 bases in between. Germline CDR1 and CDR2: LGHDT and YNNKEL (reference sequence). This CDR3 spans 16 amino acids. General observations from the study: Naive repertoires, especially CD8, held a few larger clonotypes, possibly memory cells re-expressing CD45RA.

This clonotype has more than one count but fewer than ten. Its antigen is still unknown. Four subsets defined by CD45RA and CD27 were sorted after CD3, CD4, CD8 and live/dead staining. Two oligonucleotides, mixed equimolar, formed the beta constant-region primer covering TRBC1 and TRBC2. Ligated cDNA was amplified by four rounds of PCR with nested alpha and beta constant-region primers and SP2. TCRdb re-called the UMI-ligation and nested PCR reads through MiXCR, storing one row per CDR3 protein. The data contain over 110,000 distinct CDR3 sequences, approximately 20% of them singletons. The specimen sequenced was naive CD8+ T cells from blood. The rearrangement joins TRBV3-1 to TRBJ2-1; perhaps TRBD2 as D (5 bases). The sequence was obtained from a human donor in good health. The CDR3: CASSQDFTFPGDEQFF. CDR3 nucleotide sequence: TGTGCCAGCAGCCAAGATTTCACCTTCCCCGGGGATGAGCAGTTCTTC.